This passage covers 22 T cell receptor beta chains from one sample sequenced in a study of CD8 T cells in ankylosing spondylitis. Study results and caveats: There was a TCR beta motif, made of several highly homologous variants, that appeared characteristic of ankylosing spondylitis blood.

What these receptors recognize is not known. In TCRdb, the 5' RACE reads were re-called with MiXCR into one record per CDR3 protein. The data show around 770,000 distinct CDR3 sequences, with 10% to 15% seen just once and more than 0.5% held by the top ten. The source material was blood, either unsorted or a sorted T cell fraction (not recorded which). The origin of the receptors is a male donor with ankylosing spondylitis.

In this sample, this clonotype turned up a few times. The chain carries TRBV6-2 or TRBV6-3 and TRBJ2-4, with D perhaps matching TRBD1 or TRBD2 (6 bases each). Germline CDR1 is MNHEY and CDR2 is SVGEGT. The CDR3 sequence is 17 residues long. V was clipped by 2 bases and J by 0 bases, with 14 bases between them. The CDR3 DNA follows: TGTGCCAGCAGTTACGAGCGAGGGGGGCTAGCCAAAAACATTCAGTACTTC. This gives the protein CASSYERGGLAKNIQYF.

The rearrangement links TRBV29-1 to TRBJ2-5; TRBD1 aligns across 7 bases. Germline trimming cut 6 bases from V and 4 bases from J; bases unmatched to any gene: 5. CDR3 length equals 12 residues. The germline V gene encodes CDR1 SQVTM and CDR2 ANQGSEA. Here the CDR3 reads CSVQGLGETQYF. The CDR3 region has the DNA TGCAGCGTACAGGGGTTGGGAGAGACCCAGTACTTC. Using reference TRBV29-1 and TRBJ2-5 for the parts outside the CDR3, the full variable domain is SAVISQKPSRDICQRGTSLTIQCQVDSQVTMMFWYRQQPGQSLTLIATANQGSEATYESGFVIDKFPISRPNLTFSTLTVSNMSPEDSSIYLCSVQGLGETQYFGPGTRLLVL.

The chain is built from TRBV28 and TRBJ2-1, with 7 bases matching TRBD1. Germline trimming cut 6 bases from V and 7 bases from J; bases unmatched to any gene: 9. CDR1 is MDHEN and CDR2 is SYDVKM in the germline V gene. The CDR3 is 14 amino acids. Written as DNA, the CDR3 is TGTGCCAGCAGGGCTAGGGGGCGCGTGAATGAGCAGTTCTTC. Protein product: CASRARGRVNEQFF.

This clonotype was counted only a few times. The chain employs TRBV24-1 and TRBJ2-3; 9 bases match TRBD1. The germline gives CDR1 KGHDR, CDR2 SFDVKD. J lost 2 bases, V lost 9 bases, and 8 bases had no gene match. This CDR3 spans 15 amino acids. This CDR3 is CATGDTGGNTDTQYF. DNA for the CDR3: TGTGCCACCGGAGACACAGGGGGCAACACAGATACGCAGTATTTT.

This chain uses TRBV11-1 with TRBJ2-1; TRBD2 is a possible D gene (5 bases). Trimming took off 2 bases at V and 0 bases at J, with 11 bases between the two ends. CDR1 and CDR2 (germline): SGHAT, FQDESV (reference sequence). The CDR3 runs 16 residues. In DNA, the CDR3 is TGTGCCAGCAGCTTAACTAGTTTGAGCTCCTACAATGAGCAGTTCTTC. Its protein product is CASSLTSLSSYNEQFF. Together with reference TRBV11-1 and TRBJ2-1, the CDR3 gives the full variable domain: EAEVAQSPRYKITEKSQAVAFWCDPISGHATLYWYRQILGQGPELLVQFQDESVVDDSQLPKDRFSAERLKGVDSTLKIQPAELGDSAMYLCASSLTSLSSYNEQFFGPGTRLTVL.

The chain couples TRBV20-1 to TRBJ2-2, with 7 bases aligning to TRBD1. V lost 6 bases and J lost 5; bases outside the gene matches: 6. The CDR3 is made up of 13 amino acids. Germline lookup yields CDR1 DFQATT and CDR2 SNEGSKA (reference sequence). CDR3 region: CSAKDRITGELFF. The CDR3 nucleotides read TGCAGTGCCAAGGACAGGATAACCGGGGAGCTGTTTTTT.

The chain uses TRBV20-1 and TRBJ1-1, with a possible D match to TRBD1 (5 bases). V was pared by 5 bases and J by 4 bases, with 14 bases between. The CDR3 runs 13 residues. Looked up from germline, CDR1 is DFQATT and CDR2 is SNEGSKA (reference sequence). In DNA, the CDR3 is TGCAGTGCTTCGTCTCCGCAGGGCACTGAAGCTTTCTTT. Protein sequence: CSASSPQGTEAFF.

This chain uses TRBV5-1 with TRBJ1-1; the D gene is possibly TRBD1 (5 bases). This CDR3 spans 14 amino acids. CDR1 and CDR2 from the germline V gene are SGHRS and YFSETQ. V was clipped by 2 bases and J by 3 bases, with 11 bases between them. Here the CDR3 reads CASSFQQDYTEAFF. CDR3 nucleotide sequence: TGCGCCAGCAGCTTTCAACAGGACTACACTGAAGCTTTCTTT.

This clonotype was recorded at least ten times. This sequence joins TRBV20-1 and TRBJ2-1; 7 bases fit TRBD2. With 3 bases clipped from V and 6 bases from J, the junction kept 11 bases outside the gene matches. The CDR3 is 15 amino acids. Per the germline V gene, CDR1 is DFQATT and CDR2 is SNEGSKA (reference sequence). This chain's CDR3 is CSASWAGDRGNEQFF. The CDR3 nucleotides read TGCAGTGCTAGTTGGGCGGGAGATCGGGGCAATGAGCAGTTCTTC.

This clonotype turned up a few times. This chain joins TRBV29-1 and TRBJ2-3, with D hard to call. Germline lookup yields CDR1 SQVTM and CDR2 ANQGSEA. This CDR3 region has 16 residues. Trimming pared 1 base from V and 4 bases from J, leaving 18 bases between. In nucleotides, the CDR3 is TGCAGCGTTGAAGCCCTAGGCATCGTTGGGGCAGATACGCAGTATTTT. Protein product: CSVEALGIVGADTQYF.

This clonotype was found a few times. The rearrangement links TRBV9 to TRBJ1-4; D might be TRBD1 (5 bases). The V end lost 4 bases, the J end lost 5 bases, and 15 bases lay between the germline ends. Germline values: CDR1 SGDLS, CDR2 YYNGEE. The CDR3 is made up of 15 amino acids. CDR3 DNA sequence: TGTGCCAGCAGCCTTACTCCGGGGCGGAATGAAAAACTGTTTTTT. Amino acid sequence: CASSLTPGRNEKLFF. The variable domain in full, with the rest retrieved from reference TRBV9 and TRBJ1-4, is DSGVTQTPKHLITATGQRVTLRCSPRSGDLSVYWYQQSLDQGLQFLIQYYNGEERAKGNILERFSAQQFPDLHSELNLSSLELGDSALYFCASSLTPGRNEKLFFGSGTQLSVL.

For the CDR3, the DNA is TGTGCCAGCTCACTACAGGGGAGTCGGGATTCACCCCTCCACTTT. It translates to CASSLQGSRDSPLHF. This chain connects TRBV18 to TRBJ1-6, with 7 nucleotides matching TRBD1. V trimming: 4 bases; J trimming: 8 bases; junction bases outside the gene matches: 8. Germline lookup yields CDR1 KGHSH and CDR2 LQKENI. This CDR3 region has 15 residues.

This clonotype was observed many times. The CDR3 sequence: CSVRTQNTEAFF. The CDR3 DNA reads TGCAGCGTCCGAACACAGAACACTGAAGCTTTCTTT. The chain employs TRBV29-1 and TRBJ1-1; D remains ambiguous. The germline V and J ends were trimmed by 6 bases and 1 base, with 9 bases remaining between them. Germline-derived CDR1 and CDR2 are SQVTM and ANQGSEA. The CDR3 is made up of 12 amino acids. Looking up the rest from reference TRBV29-1 and TRBJ1-1 gives the full variable domain: SAVISQKPSRDICQRGTSLTIQCQVDSQVTMMFWYRQQPGQSLTLIATANQGSEATYESGFVIDKFPISRPNLTFSTLTVSNMSPEDSSIYLCSVRTQNTEAFFGQGTRLTVV.

This clonotype was observed a handful of times. This rearrangement joins TRBV20-1 to TRBJ2-7; 10 nucleotides match TRBD2. Germline assignment: CDR1 DFQATT and CDR2 SNEGSKA (reference sequence). The CDR3 sequence is 15 residues long. The ends lost 3 bases at V and 4 bases at J; junction bases unmatched: 9. CDR3 bases: TGCAGTGCTAGTGGGCTAGCGGGAGTTAGTTACGAGCAGTACTTC. Its protein is CSASGLAGVSYEQYF.

This clonotype was seen ten or more times. The chain couples TRBV7-2 to TRBJ2-1; 7 bases line up with TRBD2. V gave up 5 bases and J gave up 4 bases; unmatched junction bases: 8. The germline V gene has CDR1 SGHTA and CDR2 FQGNSA. There are 15 residues in the CDR3. Here the CDR3 reads CASSPWGEGYNEQFF. CDR3 sequence (DNA): TGTGCCAGCAGCCCATGGGGGGAGGGTTACAATGAGCAGTTCTTC.

This clonotype turned up a few times. The J gene is TRBJ2-1, the V gene TRBV27, with 7 bases lining up with TRBD2. The J segment lost 2 bases and the V segment lost 1 base, leaving 5 bases of the junction unmatched. This CDR3 comprises 16 residues. CDR1 and CDR2 from the germline V gene are MNHEY and SMNVEV (reference sequence). The CDR3 region has the DNA TGTGCCAGCAGTTTATTCGCGGGAGCGGCCTACAATGAGCAGTTCTTC. It codes for CASSLFAGAAYNEQFF.

This clonotype was detected ten times or more. The chain is built from TRBV4-1 and TRBJ1-4; D unresolved. The CDR3 length is 16 residues. The germline gives CDR1 MGHRA, CDR2 YSYEKL. The ends were cut back, 0 bases at V and 0 bases at J, with 8 bases in the middle. The CDR3 region is CASSQDLASTNEKLFF. CDR3 nucleotide sequence: TGCGCCAGCAGCCAAGATTTGGCATCAACTAATGAAAAACTGTTTTTT.

The chain is built from TRBV4-1 and TRBJ2-3; TRBD1 matches at 8 bases. The CDR3 is made up of 16 amino acids. The junction had 7 bases not matched to a gene; V was cut back by 0 bases and J by 5 bases. Germline CDR1 and CDR2: MGHRA and YSYEKL. The CDR3 sequence: CASSQDGTGKGDTQYF. Written as DNA, the CDR3 is TGCGCCAGCAGCCAAGACGGGACAGGAAAGGGAGATACGCAGTATTTT.

This clonotype was detected ten times or more. This chain connects TRBV10-3 to TRBJ1-5; the D is unclear. Trimming took 2 bases from V and 1 from J, leaving 9 bases between them. Per germline, CDR1 ENHRY and CDR2 SYGVKD. The CDR3 loop spans 15 amino acids. The CDR3 nucleotides read TGTGCCATCAGTGAGGTACGGCGGAGCAATCAGCCCCAGCATTTT. This sequence encodes CAISEVRRSNQPQHF.

The rearrangement links TRBV6-5 to TRBJ1-4; no clear D. V dropped 6 bases and J dropped 8 bases, with 10 bases sitting between them. Germline V gene sequence: CDR1 MNHEY, CDR2 SVGAGI. There are 12 residues in the CDR3. CDR3 protein: CASRRFGEKLFF. In nucleotides, the CDR3 is TGTGCCAGCAGGAGGTTCGGGGAAAAACTGTTTTTT.

The chain couples TRBV5-1 to TRBJ2-1; TRBD1 agrees at 10 bases. CDR1 is SGHRS, CDR2 YFSETQ, per germline. The CDR3 runs 12 residues. V lost 5 bases and J lost 9; bases outside the gene matches: 2. The CDR3 reads CASRTGGGEQFF. In nucleotides, the CDR3 is TGCGCCAGCAGGACAGGGGGCGGTGAGCAGTTCTTC. Variable domain in full (rest from reference TRBV5-1 and TRBJ2-1): KAGVTQTPRYLIKTRGQQVTLSCSPISGHRSVSWYQQTPGQGLQFLFEYFSETQRNKGNFPGRFSGRQFSNSRSEMNVSTLELGDSALYLCASRTGGGEQFFGPGTRLTVL.

The V and J genes are TRBV10-3 and TRBJ2-1; D may be TRBD1 (5 bases). The CDR3 spans 16 residues. Germline V gene sequence: CDR1 ENHRY, CDR2 SYGVKD. Trimming stripped 0 bases from V and 3 bases from J, with 12 bases between. The CDR3 DNA reads as TGTGCCATCAGTGAGTCAGTGGGGCAGGGCTACAATGAGCAGTTCTTC. Encoded protein: CAISESVGQGYNEQFF.